The clone carrying this T cell receptor (beta chain) has just a few counts. Trimming removed 4 bases at V and 0 bases at J, with 9 bases between. Germline loops: CDR1 SGHDN, CDR2 FVKESK. This CDR3 has 15 residues. After constant-region reverse-primer amplification, full-length variable regions underwent semi-nested PCR with Nested Universal Primer A. From the 5' RACE reads, TCRdb called clonotypes with MiXCR, one entry per CDR3 protein. This table holds tens of thousands of distinct CDR3 sequences, approximately 22% found once. Memory CD4+ T cells were sorted as CD4+CD45RO+CD25- cells. The TCR was taken from a female donor with breast cancer. The sequencing sample was made of memory CD4+ T cells sorted from a lymph node. Subset here: memory CD4+ T cells, CD4+CD45RO+CD25-. This rearrangement joins TRBV14 to TRBJ1-4, with D unresolved. CDR3 in amino acids: CASSPDRTTNEKLFF. CDR3 DNA: TGTGCCAGCAGCCCAGATCGGACAACTAATGAAAAACTGTTTTTT.